The clone carrying this TCR beta chain was counted many times. The antigen is not known. Orbital computed tomography, thyroid ultrasound, TRAb, serum thyroxine and clinical symptoms formed the basis of diagnosis. The source of the sample is a study of Graves' ophthalmopathy and Graves' hyperthyroidism. Overall study results and limits: Among thyroid clonotypes expanded above 0.001 frequency, most also appeared in blood. Ophthalmopathy versus stable hyperthyroidism: 13-signature model gave roughly 88% sensitivity, 75% to 82% specificity. The model achieved around 67% sensitivity and less than 75% specificity for ophthalmopathy progression.

RNA transcripts were the template, and TCR beta CDR3 regions were amplified from them. A first-round RT-PCR used HTBI primers, followed by a second-round multiplex PCR. MiXCR, applied by TCRdb to the multiplex PCR reads, yields one record per CDR3 protein. In the table there are 900,000 to 1,200,000 distinct CDR3 sequences, about 40% of which are singletons. In germline, CDR1 is SGHVS, CDR2 FQNEAQ. V lost 1 base to trimming and J lost 7 bases, with 13 bases between them. The CDR3 is 15 amino acids. The receptor's source is an adult man with Graves' hyperthyroidism. Sequences were obtained from peripheral blood or thyroid tissue (not recorded which). The V and J genes are TRBV7-8 and TRBJ1-4; D gene unclear. The CDR3 region is CASSLVLSISEKLFF. CDR3 in DNA: TGTGCCAGCAGCTTAGTGCTAAGCATCAGTGAAAAACTGTTTTTT. Combining the CDR3 with reference TRBV7-8 and TRBJ1-4 gives the whole variable domain GAGVSQSPRYKVAKRGQDVALRCDPISGHVSLFWYQQALGQGPEFLTYFQNEAQLDKSGLPSDRFFAERPEGSVSTLKIQRTQQEDSAVYLCASSLVLSISEKLFFGSGTQLSVL.